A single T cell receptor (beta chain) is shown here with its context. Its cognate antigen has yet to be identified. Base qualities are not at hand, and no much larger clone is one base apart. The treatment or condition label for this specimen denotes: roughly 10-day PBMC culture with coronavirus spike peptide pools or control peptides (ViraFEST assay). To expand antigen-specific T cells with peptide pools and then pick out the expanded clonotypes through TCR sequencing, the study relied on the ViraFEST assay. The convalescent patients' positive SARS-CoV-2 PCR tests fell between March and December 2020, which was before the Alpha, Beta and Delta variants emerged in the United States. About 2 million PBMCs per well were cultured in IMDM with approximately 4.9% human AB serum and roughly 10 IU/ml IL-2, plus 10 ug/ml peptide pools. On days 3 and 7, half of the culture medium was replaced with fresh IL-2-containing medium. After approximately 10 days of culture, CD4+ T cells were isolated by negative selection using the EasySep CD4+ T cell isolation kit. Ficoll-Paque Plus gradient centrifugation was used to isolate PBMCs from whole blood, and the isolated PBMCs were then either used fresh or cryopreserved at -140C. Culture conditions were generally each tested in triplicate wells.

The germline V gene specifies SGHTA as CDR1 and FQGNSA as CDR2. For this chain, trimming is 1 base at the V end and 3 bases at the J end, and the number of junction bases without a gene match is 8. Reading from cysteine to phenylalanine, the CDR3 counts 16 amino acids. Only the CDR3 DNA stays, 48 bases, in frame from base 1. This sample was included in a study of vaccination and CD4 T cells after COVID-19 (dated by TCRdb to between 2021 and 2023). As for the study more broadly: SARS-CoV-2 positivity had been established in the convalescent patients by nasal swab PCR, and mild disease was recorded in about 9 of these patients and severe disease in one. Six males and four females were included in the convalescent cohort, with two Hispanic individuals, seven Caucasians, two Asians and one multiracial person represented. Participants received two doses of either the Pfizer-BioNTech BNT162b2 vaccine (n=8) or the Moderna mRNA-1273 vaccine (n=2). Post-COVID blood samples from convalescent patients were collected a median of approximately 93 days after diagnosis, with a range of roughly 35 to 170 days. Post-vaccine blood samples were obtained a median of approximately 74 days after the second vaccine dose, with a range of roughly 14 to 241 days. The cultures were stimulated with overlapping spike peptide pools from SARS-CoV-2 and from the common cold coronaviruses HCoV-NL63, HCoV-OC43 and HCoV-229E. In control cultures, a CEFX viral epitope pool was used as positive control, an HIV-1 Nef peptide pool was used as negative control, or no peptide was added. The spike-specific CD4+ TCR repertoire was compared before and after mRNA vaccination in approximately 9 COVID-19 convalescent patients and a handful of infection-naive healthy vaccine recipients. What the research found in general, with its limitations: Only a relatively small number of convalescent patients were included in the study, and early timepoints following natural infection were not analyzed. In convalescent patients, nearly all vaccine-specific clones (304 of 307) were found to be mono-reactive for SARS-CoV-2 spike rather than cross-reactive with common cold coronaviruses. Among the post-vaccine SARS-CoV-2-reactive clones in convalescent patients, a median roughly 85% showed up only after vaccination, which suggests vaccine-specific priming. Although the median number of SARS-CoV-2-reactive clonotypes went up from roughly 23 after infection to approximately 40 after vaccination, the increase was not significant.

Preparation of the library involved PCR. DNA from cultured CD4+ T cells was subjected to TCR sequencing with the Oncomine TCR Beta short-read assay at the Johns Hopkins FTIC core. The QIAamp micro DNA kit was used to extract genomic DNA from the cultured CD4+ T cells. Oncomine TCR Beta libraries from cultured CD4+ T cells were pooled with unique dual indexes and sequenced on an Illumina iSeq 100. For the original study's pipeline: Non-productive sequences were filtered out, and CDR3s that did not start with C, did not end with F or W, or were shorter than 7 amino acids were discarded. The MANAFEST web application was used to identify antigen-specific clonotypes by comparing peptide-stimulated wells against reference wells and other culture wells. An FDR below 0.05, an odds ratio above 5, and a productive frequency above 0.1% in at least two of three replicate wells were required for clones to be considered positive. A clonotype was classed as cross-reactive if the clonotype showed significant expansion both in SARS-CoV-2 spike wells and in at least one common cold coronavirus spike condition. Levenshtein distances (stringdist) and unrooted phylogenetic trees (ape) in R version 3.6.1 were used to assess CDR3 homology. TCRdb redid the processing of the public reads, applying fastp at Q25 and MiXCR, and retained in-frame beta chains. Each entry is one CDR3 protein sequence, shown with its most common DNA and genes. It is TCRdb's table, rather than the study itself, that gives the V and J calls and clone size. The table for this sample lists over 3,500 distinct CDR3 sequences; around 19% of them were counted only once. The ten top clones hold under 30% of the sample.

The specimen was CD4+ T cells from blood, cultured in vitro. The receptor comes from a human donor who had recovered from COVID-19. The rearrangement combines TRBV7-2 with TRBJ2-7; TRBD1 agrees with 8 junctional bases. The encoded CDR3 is CASSLVGGTGGYEQYF. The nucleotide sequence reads TGTGCCAGCAGCTTAGTAGGGGGAACAGGGGGCTACGAGCAGTACTTC.